The source of this T cell receptor (beta chain) is a study of OX40 agonist ivuxolimab in advanced cancers. Profiled with immunoSEQ multiplex PCR; TCRdb holds only in-frame clones, not every one. The sample shows tens of thousands of clones, around four fifths of them seen only once. CDR3 size: 15 residues. Germline values: CDR1 MNHEY, CDR2 SVGAGI. The V end lost 4 bases, the J end lost 2 bases, and 14 bases lay between the germline ends. The sequence was collected from an adult with an advanced solid tumor such as melanoma, head and neck, liver or kidney cancer. The V call is TRBV6-5, the J call TRBJ1-1; the D is unclear. This specimen was CD4+ or CD8+ T cells sorted from blood, taken in a trial of the OX40 agonist ivuxolimab. The DNA of the CDR3 is TGTGCCAGCAGTTTCGGCAGGACCCCTAACACTGAAGCTTTCTTT. Translated, it gives CASSFGRTPNTEAFF.